The clone carrying this TCR beta chain came up a few times. Primers: 60 Vbeta forward and 13 Jbeta reverse. Sequencing was performed with immunoSEQ multiplex PCR; in TCRdb, only in-frame clones are kept and a portion is missing. The sample comprises 140,000 to 150,000 clones, about 70% of which are singletons, and roughly 2% rests with the top ten. The entry originates in a study of cytomegalovirus exposure and HLA in healthy donors. Study overall: As an earlier analysis found, roughly 180 million T cells yielded 90 million to 140 million unique TCR beta sequences.

Germline trimming cut 0 bases from V and 4 bases from J; bases unmatched to any gene: 1. CDR1 SGHDT and CDR2 YYEEEE come from the germline V gene. The CDR3 consists of 14 residues. V is TRBV5-6 and J is TRBJ1-2; TRBD1 matches at 9 bases. The sequence was obtained from a woman aged 55-70 years in good health and CMV-seropositive. Sample: PBMCs. Written as DNA, the CDR3 is TGTGCCAGCAGCTTGGGGGACAGGGTCTATGGCTACACCTTC. As protein: CASSLGDRVYGYTF.